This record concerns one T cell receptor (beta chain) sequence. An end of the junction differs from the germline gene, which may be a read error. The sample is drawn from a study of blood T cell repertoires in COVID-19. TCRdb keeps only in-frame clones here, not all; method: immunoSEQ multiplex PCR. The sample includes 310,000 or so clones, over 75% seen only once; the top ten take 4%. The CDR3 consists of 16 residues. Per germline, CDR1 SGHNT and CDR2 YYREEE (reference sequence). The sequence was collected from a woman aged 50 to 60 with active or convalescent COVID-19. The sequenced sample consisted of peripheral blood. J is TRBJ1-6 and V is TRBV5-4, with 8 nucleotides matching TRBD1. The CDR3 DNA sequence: TGTGCCAGCAGTTTGGCAGGGGGCTCGGAGAATTCACCCCTCCACTTT. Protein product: CASSLAGGSENSPLHF.